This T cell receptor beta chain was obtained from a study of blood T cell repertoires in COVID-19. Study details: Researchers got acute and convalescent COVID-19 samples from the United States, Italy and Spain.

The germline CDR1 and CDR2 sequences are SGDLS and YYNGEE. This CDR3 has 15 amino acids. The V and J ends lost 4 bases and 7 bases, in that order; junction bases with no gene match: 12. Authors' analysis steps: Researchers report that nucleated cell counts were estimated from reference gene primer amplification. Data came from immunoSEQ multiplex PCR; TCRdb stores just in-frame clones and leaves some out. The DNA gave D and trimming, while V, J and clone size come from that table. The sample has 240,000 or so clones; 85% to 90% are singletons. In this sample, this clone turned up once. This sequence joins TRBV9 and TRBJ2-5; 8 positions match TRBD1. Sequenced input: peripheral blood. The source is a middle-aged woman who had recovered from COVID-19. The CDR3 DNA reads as TGTGCCAGCAGCCCCCAGACAGGGGACCTGGGGACCCAGTACTTC. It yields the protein CASSPQTGDLGTQYF.